Listed below are T cell receptor beta chains from one sample, sequenced in a study of blood T cell repertoires in COVID-19. The table came from immunoSEQ multiplex PCR; TCRdb's copy has only in-frame clones and leaves some out. This table has some 310,000 clones, under 90% appearing once. Specimen: peripheral blood. The receptor set was obtained from a woman aged 30 to 39 with COVID-19, enrolled during active disease. The conserved cysteine and the conserved F or W are not part of the CDR3 here. Each record gives: V gene, J gene, CDR3 length, CDR3 protein.

v_call: TRBV6-5
j_call: TRBJ2-5
cdr3_length: 13
cdr3_aa: ASSRFTSGEVTQY

v_call: TRBV3-1/TRBV3-2
j_call: TRBJ1-2
cdr3_length: 14
cdr3_aa: ASSPGQGVRGYGYT

v_call: TRBV19
j_call: TRBJ1-2
cdr3_length: 11
cdr3_aa: ASSIDRRYGYT

v_call: TRBV15
j_call: TRBJ2-7
cdr3_length: 13
cdr3_aa: ATSRDAGGTYEQY

v_call: TRBV19
j_call: TRBJ2-3
cdr3_length: 11
cdr3_aa: ASSNQGADTQY

v_call: TRBV7-9
j_call: TRBJ2-7
cdr3_length: 13
cdr3_aa: ASSWGQGEADEQY

v_call: TRBV15
j_call: TRBJ1-2
cdr3_length: 13
cdr3_aa: ATSRRETGDYGYT

v_call: TRBV2
j_call: TRBJ2-7
cdr3_length: 11
cdr3_aa: ASRETDRGTQY

v_call: TRBV18
j_call: TRBJ1-1
cdr3_length: 12
cdr3_aa: ASSPVTGTNVAF

v_call: TRBV14
j_call: TRBJ1-3
cdr3_length: 14
cdr3_aa: ASSPRSGSTGNTIY

v_call: TRBV29-1
j_call: TRBJ2-5
cdr3_length: 11
cdr3_aa: SVEGGKQETQY

v_call: TRBV12-3/TRBV12-4
j_call: TRBJ2-3
cdr3_length: 11
cdr3_aa: ASSLRAPDTQY

v_call: TRBV7-3
j_call: TRBJ1-2
cdr3_length: 13
cdr3_aa: ASRPSPQGVDGYT

v_call: TRBV6-5
j_call: TRBJ1-4
cdr3_length: 12
cdr3_aa: ASNSGLENEKLF

v_call: TRBV18
j_call: TRBJ2-5
cdr3_length: 13
cdr3_aa: ASSPRGRTQETQY

v_call: TRBV2
j_call: TRBJ2-1
cdr3_length: 12
cdr3_aa: ASSGGVAYNEQF

v_call: TRBV2
j_call: TRBJ2-1
cdr3_length: 14
cdr3_aa: ASSVSSTGVLNEQF

v_call: TRBV5-1
j_call: TRBJ1-5
cdr3_length: 14
cdr3_aa: ASSLGTGFNNQPQH

v_call: TRBV13
j_call: TRBJ1-1
cdr3_length: 13
cdr3_aa: ASSHRGQLNTEAF

v_call: TRBV12-3/TRBV12-4
j_call: TRBJ1-3
cdr3_length: 11
cdr3_aa: ASSTYSGNTIY

v_call: TRBV7-9
j_call: TRBJ1-1
cdr3_length: 14
cdr3_aa: ASSLAIGDENTEAF

v_call: TRBV6-5
j_call: TRBJ1-1
cdr3_length: 11
cdr3_aa: ASNLQGATEAF

v_call: TRBV5-1
j_call: TRBJ2-3
cdr3_length: 12
cdr3_aa: ASSYSRGADTQY

v_call: TRBV7-9
j_call: TRBJ2-5
cdr3_length: 13
cdr3_aa: ASSPGLAGVETQY

v_call: TRBV30
j_call: TRBJ1-5
cdr3_length: 14
cdr3_aa: AWSVGPGAYEEPQH

v_call: TRBV6-2/TRBV6-3
j_call: TRBJ1-2
cdr3_length: 16
cdr3_aa: ASSYSSRVENSNYGYT

v_call: TRBV5-6
j_call: TRBJ2-7
cdr3_length: 10
cdr3_aa: ASSFTAYEQY

v_call: TRBV27
j_call: TRBJ1-2
cdr3_length: 12
cdr3_aa: ASSLQGKKYGYT

v_call: TRBV9
j_call: TRBJ1-2
cdr3_length: 12
cdr3_aa: ASSPDSAVVGYT

v_call: TRBV19
j_call: TRBJ1-3
cdr3_length: 11
cdr3_aa: ASSMSSGNTIY

v_call: TRBV5-1
j_call: TRBJ1-3
cdr3_length: 14
cdr3_aa: ASSTGASGTGNTIY

v_call: TRBV13
j_call: TRBJ2-3
cdr3_length: 13
cdr3_aa: ASSLARGGTDTQY

v_call: TRBV28
j_call: TRBJ1-1
cdr3_length: 12
cdr3_aa: ASGVQGLDTEAF

v_call: TRBV7-9
j_call: TRBJ1-1
cdr3_length: 12
cdr3_aa: ASSEGTGNTEAF

v_call: TRBV7-2
j_call: TRBJ2-3
cdr3_length: 16
cdr3_aa: ASSLETGTSGPTDTQY

v_call: TRBV2
j_call: TRBJ1-1
cdr3_length: 12
cdr3_aa: ASSGDRGLSEAF

v_call: TRBV5-1
j_call: TRBJ2-7
cdr3_length: 11
cdr3_aa: ASSFDTYYEQY